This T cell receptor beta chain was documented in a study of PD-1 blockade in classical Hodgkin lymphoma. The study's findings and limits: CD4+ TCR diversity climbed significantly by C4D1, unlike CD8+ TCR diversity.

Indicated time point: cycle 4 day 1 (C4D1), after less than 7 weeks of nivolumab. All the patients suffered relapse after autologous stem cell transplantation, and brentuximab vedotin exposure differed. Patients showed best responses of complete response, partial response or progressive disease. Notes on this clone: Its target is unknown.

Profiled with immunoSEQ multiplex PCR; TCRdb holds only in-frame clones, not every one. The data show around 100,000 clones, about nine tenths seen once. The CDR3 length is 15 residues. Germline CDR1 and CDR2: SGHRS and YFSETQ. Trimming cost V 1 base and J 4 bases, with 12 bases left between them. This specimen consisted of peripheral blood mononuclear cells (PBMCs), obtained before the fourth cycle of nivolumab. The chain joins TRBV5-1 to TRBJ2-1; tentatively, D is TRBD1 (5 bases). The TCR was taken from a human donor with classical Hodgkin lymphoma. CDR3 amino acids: CASSLRRDLYNEQFF. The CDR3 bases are TGCGCCAGCAGCTTGCGCAGGGATCTATACAATGAGCAGTTCTTC.